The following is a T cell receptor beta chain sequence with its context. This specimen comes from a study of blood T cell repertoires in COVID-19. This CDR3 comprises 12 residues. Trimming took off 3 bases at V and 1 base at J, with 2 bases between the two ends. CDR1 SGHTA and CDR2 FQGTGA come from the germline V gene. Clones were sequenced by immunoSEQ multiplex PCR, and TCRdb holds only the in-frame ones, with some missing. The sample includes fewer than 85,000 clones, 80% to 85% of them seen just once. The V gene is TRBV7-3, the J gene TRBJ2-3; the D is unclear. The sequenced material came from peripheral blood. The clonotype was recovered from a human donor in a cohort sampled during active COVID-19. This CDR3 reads CASSFGTDTQYF. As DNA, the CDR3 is TGTGCCAGCAGCTTCGGCACAGATACGCAGTATTTT.